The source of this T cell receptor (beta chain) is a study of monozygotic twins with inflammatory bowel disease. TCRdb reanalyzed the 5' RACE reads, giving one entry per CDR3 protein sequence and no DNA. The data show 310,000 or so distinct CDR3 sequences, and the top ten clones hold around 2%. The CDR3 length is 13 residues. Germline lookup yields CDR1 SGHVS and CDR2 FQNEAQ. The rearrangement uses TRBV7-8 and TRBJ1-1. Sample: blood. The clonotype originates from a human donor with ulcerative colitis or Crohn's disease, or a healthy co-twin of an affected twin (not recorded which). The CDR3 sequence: CASSLVPYTEAFF.